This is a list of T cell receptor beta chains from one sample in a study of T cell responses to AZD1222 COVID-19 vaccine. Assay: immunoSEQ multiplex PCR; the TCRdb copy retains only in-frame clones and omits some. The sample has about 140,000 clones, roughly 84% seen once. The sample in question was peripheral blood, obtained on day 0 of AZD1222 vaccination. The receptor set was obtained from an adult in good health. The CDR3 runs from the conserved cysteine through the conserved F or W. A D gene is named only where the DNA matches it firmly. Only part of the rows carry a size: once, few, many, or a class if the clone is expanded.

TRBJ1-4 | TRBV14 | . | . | CASSQDHRRNEKLFF | TGTGCCAGCAGCCAAGATCACCGGCGGAATGAAAAACTGTTTTTT
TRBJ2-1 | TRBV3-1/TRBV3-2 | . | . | CASSQVETTGRNNEQFF | TGTGCCAGCAGCCAAGTTGAGACGACAGGGAGGAATAATGAGCAGTTCTTC
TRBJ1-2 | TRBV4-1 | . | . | CASSQEHREGGYTF | TGCGCCAGCAGCCAAGAGCACAGGGAAGGGGGCTACACCTTC
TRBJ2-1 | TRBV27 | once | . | CASREGGGYYNEQFF | TGTGCCAGCAGGGAAGGGGGAGGCTACTACAATGAGCAGTTCTTC
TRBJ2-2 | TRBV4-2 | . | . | CASSQPRTEGLPWELFF | TGTGCCAGCAGCCAACCGAGAACCGAGGGACTCCCTTGGGAGCTGTTTTTT
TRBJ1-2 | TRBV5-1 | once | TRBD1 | CASSLDGQGIGYGYTF | TGCGCCAGCAGCTTGGATGGACAGGGGATAGGCTATGGCTACACCTTC
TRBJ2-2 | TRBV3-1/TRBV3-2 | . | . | CASSQDYPRAGWLFF | TGTGCCAGCAGCCAAGATTACCCCCGTGCGGGGTGGCTGTTTTTT
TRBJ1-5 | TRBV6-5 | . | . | CGTSEGGIQPQHF | TGTGGAACCTCCGAAGGGGGGATTCAGCCCCAGCATTTT
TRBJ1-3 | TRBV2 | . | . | CASNAESLSGNTIYF | TGTGCCAGCAACGCGGAGTCCCTCTCTGGAAACACCATATATTTT
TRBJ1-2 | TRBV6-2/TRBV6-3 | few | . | CASSYLGLGGYTF | TGTGCCAGCAGTTACTTGGGACTAGGCGGCTACACCTTC
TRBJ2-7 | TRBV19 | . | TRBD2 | CASSIDNSGDLSYEQYF | TGTGCCAGTAGTATAGATAATAGCGGGGACCTCTCCTACGAGCAGTACTTC
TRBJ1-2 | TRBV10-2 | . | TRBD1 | CASSAGTGQLANYGYTF | TGCGCCAGCAGTGCAGGGACAGGGCAACTAGCTAACTATGGCTACACCTTC
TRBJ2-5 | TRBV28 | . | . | CASSSGDAGETQYF | TGTGCCAGCAGTTCCGGGGACGCCGGGGAGACCCAGTACTTC
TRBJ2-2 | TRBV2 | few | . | CASKRGAGELFF | TGTGCCAGCAAAAGGGGCGCCGGGGAGCTGTTTTTT
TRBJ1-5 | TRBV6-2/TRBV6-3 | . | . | CASSPHQGTISNQPQHF | TGTGCCAGCAGTCCCCATCAGGGTACGATAAGCAATCAGCCCCAGCATTTT
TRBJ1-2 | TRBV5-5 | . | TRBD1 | CASSLGLGQGESYGYTF | TGTGCCAGCAGCTTGGGTCTGGGGCAGGGGGAGTCCTATGGCTACACCTTC
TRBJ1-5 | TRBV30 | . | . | CAWSTGIDQPQHF | TGTGCCTGGAGTACAGGGATTGATCAGCCCCAGCATTTT
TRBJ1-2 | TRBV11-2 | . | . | CASSPRGRPDGYTF | TGTGCCAGCAGCCCTCGGGGACGGCCTGATGGCTACACCTTC
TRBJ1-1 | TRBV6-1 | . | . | CASSEGAEAFF | TGTGCCAGCAGTGAAGGGGCTGAAGCTTTCTTT
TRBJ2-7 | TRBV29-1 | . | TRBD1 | CSVAGTGSSYEQYF | TGCAGCGTCGCCGGGACAGGAAGCTCCTACGAGCAGTACTTC
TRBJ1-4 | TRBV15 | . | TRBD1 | CATSSGTGEEKLFF | TGTGCCACCAGCAGCGGGACAGGGGAAGAAAAACTGTTTTTT
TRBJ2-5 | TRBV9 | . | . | CASSVAAGRQETQYF | TGTGCCAGCAGCGTAGCGGCAGGGCGGCAAGAGACCCAGTACTTC
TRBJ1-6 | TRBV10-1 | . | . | CASSELRYNSPLHF | TGCGCCAGCAGTGAGTTACGGTATAATTCACCCCTCCACTTT
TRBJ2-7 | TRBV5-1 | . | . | CASSLFSDEQYF | TGCGCCAGCAGCTTGTTTAGCGACGAGCAGTACTTC
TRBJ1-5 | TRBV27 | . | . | CASSPVGASQPQHF | TGTGCCAGCAGTCCAGTGGGGGCATCCCAGCCCCAGCATTTT
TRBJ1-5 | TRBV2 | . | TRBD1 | CASRDTGGKGNQPQHF | TGTGCCAGCAGAGACACAGGGGGCAAGGGCAATCAGCCCCAGCATTTT
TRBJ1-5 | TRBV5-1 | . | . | CASSLTGGYSNQPQHF | TGCGCCAGCAGCTTGACAGGAGGTTATAGCAATCAGCCCCAGCATTTT
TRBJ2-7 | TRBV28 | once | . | CASSLSQGLGALSYEQYF | TGTGCCAGCAGTTTATCTCAGGGGCTCGGGGCCCTTAGCTACGAGCAGTACTTC
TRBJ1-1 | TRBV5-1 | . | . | CASSPTDGIGEAFF | TGCGCCAGCAGCCCAACGGACGGGATCGGCGAAGCTTTCTTT
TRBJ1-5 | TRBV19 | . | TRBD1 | CASSRQGVSNQPQHF | TGTGCCAGTAGCCGACAGGGGGTGAGCAATCAGCCCCAGCATTTT
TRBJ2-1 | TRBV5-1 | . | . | CASSLAVGLPVEQFF | TGCGCCAGCAGCTTGGCCGTTGGCCTTCCCGTAGAGCAGTTCTTC
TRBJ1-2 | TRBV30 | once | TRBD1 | CAWSTGTANYGYTF | TGTGCCTGGAGTACCGGGACAGCTAACTATGGCTACACCTTC
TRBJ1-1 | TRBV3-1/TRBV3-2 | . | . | CASSQLYMNTEAFF | TGTGCCAGCAGCCAGTTATACATGAACACTGAAGCTTTCTTT
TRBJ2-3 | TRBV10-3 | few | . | CAISERGTTSTDTQYF | TGTGCCATCAGTGAACGTGGCACAACTAGCACAGATACGCAGTATTTT
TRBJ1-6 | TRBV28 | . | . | CASTLGGENSPLHF | TGTGCCAGCACCTTAGGAGGGGAAAATTCACCCCTCCACTTT
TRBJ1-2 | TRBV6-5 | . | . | CASRPSGSLHYGYTF | TGTGCCAGCAGACCATCGGGGTCCTTACACTATGGCTACACCTTC